This T cell receptor beta chain was identified during a study of cytomegalovirus exposure and HLA in healthy donors. This CDR3 is 18 amino acids long. V lost 1 base and J 2 bases, leaving 22 bases between the germline ends. Germline V lookup: CDR1 SGHNT, CDR2 YYREEE (reference sequence). The PCR made use of 60 Vbeta and 13 Jbeta primers. Only in-frame clones appear in the TCRdb table, and some are missing; sequencing was by immunoSEQ multiplex PCR. Of about 200,000 clones listed, about 80% are singletons. This TCR derives from a woman aged 25-40 years in good health and CMV-seropositive. This chain joins TRBV5-4 and TRBJ2-7, with D possibly being TRBD2 (6 bases). The sequencing sample was made of PBMCs. The DNA for the CDR3 is TGTGCCAGCAGCTTGTGGGCCGGAGGGGCGCTCAGCGCCTACGAGCAGTACTTC. Protein: CASSLWAGGALSAYEQYF.